The entry below gives a single T cell receptor (beta chain) sequence along with its context. As to time point: sample taken at primary tumor resection. In each case, whole RNA from tumor, nontumor lung or frozen PBMC was sequenced unsorted. This sample stems from a study of spatial heterogeneity in lung cancer. TCRdb used MiXCR to reprocess the 5' RACE reads, holding one entry per CDR3 protein. The sample lists approximately 82,000 distinct CDR3 sequences, roughly 12% seen once, with roughly 4.5% in the top ten. This receptor was identified in a male donor with early-stage non-small cell lung cancer. This sample comprised PBMCs, obtained at surgery.

The CDR3 sequence is CASSDIRLAGLTNEQFF. Here the CDR3 DNA reads TGTGCCAGCAGTGACATACGACTAGCGGGACTCACGAATGAGCAGTTCTTC. The J gene is TRBJ2-1, the V gene TRBV2; the match to TRBD2 covers 11 bases. The trim removed 3 bases at V and 7 bases at J, leaving 11 bases unmatched. The CDR3 totals 17 residues. Germline assignment: CDR1 SNHLY and CDR2 FYNNEI.